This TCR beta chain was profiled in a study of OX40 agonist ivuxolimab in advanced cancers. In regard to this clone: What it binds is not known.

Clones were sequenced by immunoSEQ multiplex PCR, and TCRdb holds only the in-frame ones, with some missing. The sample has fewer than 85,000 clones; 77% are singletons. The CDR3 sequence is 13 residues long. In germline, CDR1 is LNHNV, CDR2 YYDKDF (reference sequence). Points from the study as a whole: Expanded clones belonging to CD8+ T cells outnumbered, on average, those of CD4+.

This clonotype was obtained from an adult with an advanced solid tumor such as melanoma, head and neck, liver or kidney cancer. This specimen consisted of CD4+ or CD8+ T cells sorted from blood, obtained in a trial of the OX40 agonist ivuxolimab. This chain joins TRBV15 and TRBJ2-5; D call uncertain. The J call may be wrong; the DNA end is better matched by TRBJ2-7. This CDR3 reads CATSRVQTYEQYF. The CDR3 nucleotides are TGTGCCACCAGCAGAGTTCAAACCTACGAGCAGTACTTC.